The 20 T cell receptor beta chains in this list originate from one sample, sequenced in a study of lymphopenia after photon versus proton radiotherapy. TCRdb's table, derived via immunoSEQ multiplex PCR, lists solely in-frame clones and lacks some. The sample includes about 40,000 clones, about 84% of them seen just once. The material was peripheral blood, obtained from a patient treated with photon-based radiotherapy. All receptors derive from a man aged 45 to 65 with gastric cancer.

The chain couples TRBV9 to TRBJ1-4; perhaps TRBD1 as D (5 bases). V lost 3 bases, J lost 5 bases, and 11 bases lay in between. In germline, CDR1 is SGDLS, CDR2 YYNGEE. This CDR3 region has 14 residues. The CDR3 nucleotides read TGTGCCAGCAGCGCCGAGACAGAGAATGAAAAACTGTTTTTT. Amino acid sequence: CASSAETENEKLFF.

The V gene is TRBV7-9, the J gene TRBJ2-1; D gene unclear. This CDR3 has 14 residues. Germline V gene sequence: CDR1 SEHNR, CDR2 FQNEAQ (reference sequence). V was clipped by 5 bases and J by 0 bases, with 8 bases between them. The CDR3 loop is CASSPTSSYNEQFF. The CDR3 DNA follows: TGTGCCAGCAGCCCGACCAGCTCCTACAATGAGCAGTTCTTC.

As concerns this clone: At one of its ends the junction is not consistent with the germline gene, which may arise from a read error. The V and J genes are TRBV19 and TRBJ1-1; no definite D call. Germline loops: CDR1 LNHDA, CDR2 SQIVND (reference sequence). The length of the CDR3 is 11 residues. CDR3 in amino acids: CASYRNIEAFF. The CDR3 nucleotides are TGTGCCAGTTACCGGAACATTGAAGCTTTCTTT.

The J gene is TRBJ2-5, the V gene TRBV14; D is tentatively TRBD1 or TRBD2 (5 bases each). Germline V gene lookup returns CDR1 SGHDN and CDR2 FVKESK. V was pared by 1 base and J by 2 bases, with 8 bases between. This CDR3 is built from 14 residues. The CDR3 sequence is CASSQGWGQETQYF. CDR3 sequence (DNA): TGTGCCAGCAGCCAAGGGTGGGGGCAAGAGACCCAGTACTTC.

The chain is built from TRBV4-3 and TRBJ1-5; 8 bases align to TRBD1. The germline gives CDR1 LGHNA, CDR2 YSLEER. CDR3 size: 15 residues. V gave up 0 bases and J gave up 8 bases; unmatched junction bases: 6. The CDR3 DNA sequence: TGCGCCAGCAGCCAAGAGAGGACAGGGTATAAGCCCCAGCATTTT. As protein: CASSQERTGYKPQHF.

The chain joins TRBV19 to TRBJ2-7; possibly TRBD2 for D (5 bases). The CDR3 totals 15 residues. V lost 7 bases to trimming and J lost 4 bases, with 20 bases between them. Germline loops: CDR1 LNHDA, CDR2 SQIVND (reference sequence). CDR3 in DNA: TGTGCCAGTACCCCTAGCTCCGATCCAAGTTACGAGCAGTACTTC. Its protein product is CASTPSSDPSYEQYF. The whole variable domain, filled in from reference TRBV19 and TRBJ2-7, reads DGGITQSPKYLFRKEGQNVTLSCEQNLNHDAMYWYRQDPGQGLRLIYYSQIVNDFQKGDIAEGYSVSREKKESFPLTVTSAQKNPTAFYLCASTPSSDPSYEQYFGPGTRLTVT.

The gene calls are TRBV2 and TRBJ1-5; TRBD1 is a possible D gene (5 bases). The CDR3 consists of 15 residues. In germline, CDR1 is SNHLY, CDR2 FYNNEI. V lost 1 base, J lost 2 bases, and 9 bases lay in between. DNA of the CDR3: TGTGCCAGCAGTGAAGACGGGGGAGGCAATCAGCCCCAGCATTTT. Translated, it gives CASSEDGGGNQPQHF.

The rearrangement links TRBV19 to TRBJ1-1; possibly TRBD1 for D (6 bases). This CDR3 is built from 15 residues. V was cut by 7 bases and J by 0 bases, with 15 bases left in between. Germline assignment: CDR1 LNHDA and CDR2 SQIVND (reference sequence). CDR3 DNA sequence: TGTGCCAGTAACCCACACAGGGCACTGAACACTGAAGCTTTCTTT. Translated, it gives CASNPHRALNTEAFF.

The CDR3, as DNA: TGTGCCAGCTCACCAAAGTGGTACGTTGGCACAGATACGCAGTATTTT. This sequence encodes CASSPKWYVGTDTQYF. V is TRBV18 and J is TRBJ2-3; D not resolved. V dropped 2 bases and J dropped 1 base, with 13 bases sitting between them. Germline CDR1 reads KGHSH; CDR2 reads LQKENI. There are 16 residues in the CDR3.

This clone was picked up a small number of times. This chain links TRBV5-5 with TRBJ1-5, with 7 bases that match TRBD1. Trimming cost V 4 bases and J 5 bases; bases outside gene matches: 9. CDR1 and CDR2 from the germline V gene are SGHKS and YYEKEE (reference sequence). The length of the CDR3 is 15 residues. CDR3 sequence (DNA): TGTGCCAGCAGCCAGACAGGGAACTGGGATCAGCCCCAGCATTTT. Residues: CASSQTGNWDQPQHF. Looking up the rest from reference TRBV5-5 and TRBJ1-5 gives the full variable domain: DAGVTQSPTHLIKTRGQQVTLRCSPISGHKSVSWYQQVLGQGPQFIFQYYEKEERGRGNFPDRFSARQFPNYSSELNVNALLLGDSALYLCASSQTGNWDQPQHFGDGTRLSIL.

The chain links TRBV29-1 to TRBJ2-5; TRBD2 matches 12 bases. This CDR3 has 16 amino acids. Germline loops: CDR1 SQVTM, CDR2 ANQGSEA. Trimming at V came to 7 bases and at J to 1 base, leaving 10 bases not matched to a gene. This CDR3 is CSAPSGRAGSQETQYF. DNA for the CDR3: TGCAGCGCTCCTAGCGGGAGGGCAGGTAGCCAAGAGACCCAGTACTTC.

V gene TRBV4-2 combines with J gene TRBJ2-2; 11 nucleotides match TRBD2. CDR3 length: 16 amino acids. With 3 bases clipped from V and 3 bases from J, the junction kept 3 bases outside the gene matches. The V gene's germline CDR1 is LGHNA and CDR2 YNFKEQ. CDR3 sequence: CASSHGTSGYTGELFF. Written as DNA, the CDR3 is TGTGCCAGCAGCCATGGGACTAGCGGTTACACCGGGGAGCTGTTTTTT.

This chain connects TRBV2 to TRBJ1-4; TRBD1 aligns across 12 bases. The germline V gene encodes CDR1 SNHLY and CDR2 FYNNEI. The CDR3 totals 19 residues. The junction had 18 bases not matched to a gene; V was cut back by 6 bases and J by 7 bases. The CDR3 nucleotides are TGTGCCAGCAGGCGGGCCCCGGGACAGGGGGCGAAAGGTCCTGAAAAACTGTTTTTT. This codes for CASRRAPGQGAKGPEKLFF.

The rearrangement joins TRBV29-1 to TRBJ1-2; no clear D. Germline V gene lookup returns CDR1 SQVTM and CDR2 ANQGSEA. The CDR3 loop spans 12 amino acids. The germline V and J ends were trimmed by 2 bases and 2 bases, with 6 bases remaining between them. CDR3 residues: CSVEWQNYGYTF. CDR3 coding DNA: TGCAGCGTTGAATGGCAGAACTATGGCTACACCTTC.

The J gene is TRBJ1-6, the V gene TRBV4-3; TRBD1 aligns across 10 bases. J was trimmed by 14 bases and V by 4 bases; bases with no gene match: 14. The germline V gene has CDR1 LGHNA and CDR2 YSLEER. This CDR3 is 16 amino acids long. The CDR3 DNA is TGCGCCAGCAGCCGCTCCCCGGGGACAGGGGACGAGGCCCTCCACTTT. Protein product: CASSRSPGTGDEALHF.

This rearrangement joins TRBV2 to TRBJ2-7; 7 bases align to TRBD2. The CDR3 is 13 amino acids. With V trimmed by 1 base and J by 3 bases, 0 bases remained unmatched. Germline CDR1 reads SNHLY; CDR2 reads FYNNEI. The CDR3 spells CASSEVAGYEQYF. The DNA for the CDR3 is TGTGCCAGCAGTGAAGTAGCGGGCTACGAGCAGTACTTC. Full variable domain (remainder filled in from reference TRBV2 and TRBJ2-7): EPEVTQTPSHQVTQMGQEVILRCVPISNHLYFYWYRQILGQKVEFLVSFYNNEISEKSEIFDDQFSVERPDGSNFTLKIRSTKLEDSAMYFCASSEVAGYEQYFGPGTRLTVT.

V is TRBV6-1 and J is TRBJ2-1; D possibly corresponds to TRBD2 (6 bases). Trimming pared 2 bases from V and 1 base from J, leaving 12 bases between. The V gene's germline CDR1 is MNHNS and CDR2 SASEGT. The CDR3 covers 16 residues. The DNA for the CDR3 is TGTGCCAGCAGTGAATGGGGAGGTAGGTCCTACAATGAGCAGTTCTTC. Its protein is CASSEWGGRSYNEQFF.

The V gene is TRBV5-1, the J gene TRBJ2-5; D is uncertain. Trimming stripped 2 bases from V and 0 bases from J, with 11 bases between. The CDR3 has 15 residues. From germline, CDR1 is SGHRS and CDR2 YFSETQ. In nucleotides, the CDR3 is TGCGCCAGCAGCTTCGGCCAGGCCGACCAAGAGACCCAGTACTTC. Amino acid sequence: CASSFGQADQETQYF.

The V call is TRBV7-3, the J call TRBJ2-5; TRBD2 agrees at 7 bases. V shed 7 bases and J 5 bases; nucleotides not matched to a gene: 13. CDR3 size: 15 residues. CDR1 SGHTA and CDR2 FQGTGA come from the germline V gene. The CDR3 region has the DNA TGTGCCAGCACCCTAGGCGGGGGAAAACAGGAGACCCAGTACTTC. It is translated as CASTLGGGKQETQYF.

The chain has TRBV18 and TRBJ2-1, with D perhaps matching TRBD1 (5 bases). The CDR3 totals 15 residues. V lost 3 bases and J lost 2, with 11 bases in between. Looked up from germline, CDR1 is KGHSH and CDR2 is LQKENI. The CDR3 DNA is TGTGCCAGCTCACCCCCGCAGGGAACCTACAATGAGCAGTTCTTC. Protein: CASSPPQGTYNEQFF. Variable domain in full (rest from reference TRBV18 and TRBJ2-1): NAGVMQNPRHLVRRRGQEARLRCSPMKGHSHVYWYRQLPEEGLKFMVYLQKENIIDESGMPKERFSAEFPKEGPSILRIQQVVRGDSAAYFCASSPPQGTYNEQFFGPGTRLTVL.